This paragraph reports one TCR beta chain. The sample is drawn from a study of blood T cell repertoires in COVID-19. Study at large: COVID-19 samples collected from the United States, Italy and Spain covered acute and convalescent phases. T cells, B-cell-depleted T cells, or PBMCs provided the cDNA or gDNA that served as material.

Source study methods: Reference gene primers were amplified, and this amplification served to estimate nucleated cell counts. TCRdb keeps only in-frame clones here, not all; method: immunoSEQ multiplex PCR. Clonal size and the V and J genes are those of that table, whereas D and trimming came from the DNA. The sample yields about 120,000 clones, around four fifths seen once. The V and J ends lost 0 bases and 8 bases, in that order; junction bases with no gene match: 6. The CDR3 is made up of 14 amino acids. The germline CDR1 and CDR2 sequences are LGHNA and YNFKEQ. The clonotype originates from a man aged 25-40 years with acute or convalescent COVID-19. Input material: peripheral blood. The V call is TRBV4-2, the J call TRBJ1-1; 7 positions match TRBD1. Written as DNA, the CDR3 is TGTGCCAGCAGCCAAGATCCGAGGGGACAGGAAGCTTTCTTT. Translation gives CASSQDPRGQEAFF.